This TCR beta chain is from a study of OX40 agonist ivuxolimab in advanced cancers. The wider study: With a range of roughly 20 to 85, age averaged approximately 64 years, and around 80% were male.

The protocol was immunoSEQ multiplex PCR, while the TCRdb copy is restricted to in-frame clones and leaves out a portion. This sample has about 65,000 clones; about four fifths occur once, and the top ten carry 1.5% to 2.5%. The CDR3 extends over 13 amino acids. Germline V CDR1 and CDR2: SGHNT, YYREEE (reference sequence). V lost 4 bases to trimming and J lost 4 bases; unmatched junction nucleotides: 2. Concerning this clone itself: The antigen is undetermined.

Study-level findings and limits: Relative to CD4+, CD8+ T cells held more expanded clones on average.

This receptor was obtained from an adult with an advanced solid tumor such as melanoma, head and neck, liver or kidney cancer. The chain recombines TRBV5-4 with TRBJ1-1, with TRBD1 identical over 9 bases. Sequencing was performed on CD4+ or CD8+ T cells sorted from blood, taken in a trial of the OX40 agonist ivuxolimab. CDR3 DNA sequence: TGTGCCAGCAGCCTGACAGGGGGCACTGAAGCTTTCTTT. Translation gives CASSLTGGTEAFF.